One T cell receptor beta chain is described in this entry. The record originates from a study of patients and donors after allogeneic stem cell transplantation. MiXCR, applied by TCRdb to the RT-PCR reads, yields one record per CDR3 protein. This table holds 95,000 to 120,000 distinct CDR3 sequences, roughly 35% found once. Germline CDR1 and CDR2: DFQATT and SNEGSKA (reference sequence). V lost 4 bases and J lost 4, with 16 bases in between. The CDR3 contains 14 residues. This TCR was recovered from a human donor who was either an allogeneic HSCT recipient or a stem cell or donor lymphocyte infusion donor (not recorded which). It is not recorded whose cells these are; they may come from a transplant donor. Sample: blood, either unsorted or a sorted T cell fraction (not recorded which). The rearrangement uses TRBV20-1 and TRBJ1-2, with a tentative D call TRBD1 (6 bases). In DNA form, the CDR3 reads TGCAGTGCTATTCGGACAGAAGAGTCCTATGGCTACACCTTC. Protein: CSAIRTEESYGYTF.